This TCR beta chain appears in the sequencing data of a study of T cell repertoires in cytomegalovirus infection. Study-level information: Matching HLA type and CMV infection were both indicated by public TCR beta signatures.

Looked up from germline, CDR1 is LNHDA and CDR2 is SQIVND (reference sequence). The V gene lost 5 bases and the J gene lost 3 bases, with 14 bases spanning the gap. This CDR3 region has 14 residues. This clonotype was detected only a few times. What it recognizes is unknown. TCRdb passed the reads through MiXCR, listing each CDR3 protein once. This repertoire shows around 740,000 distinct CDR3 sequences, under 40% found once; its top ten account for 2.5% to 3.5%. Overall study results and limits: HLA-C-restricted CMV-specific TCR beta clonotypes were dominant in the ex vivo response. Public TCR beta family frequency separated CMV-and-HLA carriers, including in an independent cohort.

The sequenced material came from PBMCs. The receptor's source is a human donor in good health (CMV status not recorded). Some clones in this sample may be carry-over from other donors' samples. The chain recombines TRBV19 with TRBJ2-7; D assignment may be TRBD1 or TRBD2 (6 bases each). The CDR3 nucleotides read TGTGCCAGTAGTGGCGGGGCAGGGGACTACGAGCAGTACTTC. Protein sequence: CASSGGAGDYEQYF.